The 27 T cell receptor beta chains presented below share a single source sample, sequenced in a study of blood T cell repertoires in COVID-19. Only in-frame clones appear in the TCRdb table, and some are missing; sequencing was by immunoSEQ multiplex PCR. The top ten clones hold roughly 32% of a sample with tens of thousands of clones, roughly 85% of them seen once. The sequenced material came from peripheral blood. The receptors derive from a human donor in a cohort sampled during active COVID-19.

The V gene is TRBV9, the J gene TRBJ2-3; tentatively, D is TRBD2 (6 bases). Per the germline V gene, CDR1 is SGDLS and CDR2 is YYNGEE. CDR3 size: 12 residues. Trimming took 0 bases from V and 11 from J, leaving 10 bases between them. The CDR3 loop reads CASSVGRDWQYF. In DNA, the CDR3 is TGTGCCAGCAGCGTAGGGCGGGATTGGCAGTATTTT.

This clone appeared a single time. The V call is TRBV19, the J call TRBJ2-7; possible D gene TRBD1, 5 bases. The CDR3 covers 12 residues. Germline V lookup: CDR1 LNHDA, CDR2 SQIVND (reference sequence). Trimming took off 7 bases at V and 5 bases at J, with 12 bases between the two ends. CDR3 DNA sequence: TGTGCCAGTAAAGACAGAGTTCACGAGCAGTACTTC. This encodes CASKDRVHEQYF. Variable domain in full (rest from reference TRBV19 and TRBJ2-7): DGGITQSPKYLFRKEGQNVTLSCEQNLNHDAMYWYRQDPGQGLRLIYYSQIVNDFQKGDIAEGYSVSREKKESFPLTVTSAQKNPTAFYLCASKDRVHEQYFGPGTRLTVT.

The chain recombines TRBV5-5 with TRBJ2-1; 9 nucleotides match TRBD1. The V gene's germline CDR1 is SGHKS and CDR2 YYEKEE (reference sequence). The ends lost 4 bases at V and 4 bases at J; junction bases unmatched: 6. This CDR3 is 15 amino acids long. The CDR3 coding sequence is TGTGCCAGCAGCCCGCCCGGGACAGGGTACAATGAGCAGTTCTTC. Amino acid sequence: CASSPPGTGYNEQFF.

In the case of this clone: One end of the junction does not line up with germline, which may come from a read error. This chain uses TRBV7-7 with TRBJ2-1; possibly TRBD2 for D (6 bases). The germline CDR1 and CDR2 sequences are SSHAT and FNYEAQ (reference sequence). The CDR3 totals 15 residues. CDR3 sequence (DNA): TGTGCTAGCAGCCTACGGGAGACCCCCTACAATGAGCAGTTCTTC. Encoded protein: CASSLRETPYNEQFF.

This clone was detected only a few times. V gene TRBV4-1 combines with J gene TRBJ1-6, with unresolved D. The length of the CDR3 is 14 residues. Germline V CDR1 and CDR2: MGHRA, YSYEKL. Trimming cost V 5 bases and J 10 bases, with 15 bases left between them. The CDR3 loop reads CASSTDGPGSPLHF. CDR3 DNA sequence: TGCGCCAGCAGCACGGACGGGCCGGGGTCACCCCTCCACTTT.

This clone was seen more than once but under ten times. The chain uses TRBV19 and TRBJ2-5; TRBD1 is a possible D gene (6 bases). Trimming took 1 base from V and 4 from J, leaving 10 bases between them. The length of the CDR3 is 14 residues. Per the germline V gene, CDR1 is LNHDA and CDR2 is SQIVND (reference sequence). The CDR3 spells CASSIGTALETQYF. The CDR3 DNA follows: TGTGCCAGTAGTATAGGGACAGCCTTAGAGACCCAGTACTTC.

For the CDR3, the DNA is TGTGCCAGCAGCTCCCAGGTTTACACTGAAGCTTTCTTT. Protein sequence: CASSSQVYTEAFF. The rearrangement uses TRBV7-2 and TRBJ1-1; no firm D call. The CDR3 spans 13 residues. Trimming stripped 4 bases from V and 3 bases from J, with 9 bases between. Germline-derived CDR1 and CDR2 are SGHTA and FQGNSA.

This chain connects TRBV10-1 to TRBJ1-6; the D gene is possibly TRBD1 (5 bases). There are 13 residues in the CDR3. Germline V lookup: CDR1 WNHNN, CDR2 SYGVQD (reference sequence). Trimming shortened V by 9 bases and J by 8 bases, and 14 bases separated the two germline ends. The CDR3: CARPSREDSPLHF. The CDR3 DNA is TGCGCCAGGCCGAGCAGGGAGGATTCACCCCTCCACTTT.

The CDR3 here is CASSEYVPSSGRAFSYNEQFF. In DNA, the CDR3 is TGTGCCAGCAGTGAATACGTCCCCTCTAGCGGGAGGGCCTTTTCCTACAATGAGCAGTTCTTC. J is TRBJ2-1 and V is TRBV6-1; TRBD2 agrees at 12 bases. Germline assignment: CDR1 MNHNS and CDR2 SASEGT. After removal of 2 bases from V and 1 base from J, the junction contained 15 bases not matched to a gene. The CDR3 is made up of 21 amino acids.

The chain carries TRBV4-2 and TRBJ2-1; possibly TRBD2 for D (6 bases). Between the trimmed V and J ends, which lost 2 bases and 1 base, there was a span of 9 bases. The CDR3 contains 15 residues. Germline V lookup: CDR1 LGHNA, CDR2 YNFKEQ. CDR3 sequence: CASSQLSGSYNEQFF. The DNA for the CDR3 is TGTGCCAGCAGCCAACTTAGCGGATCCTACAATGAGCAGTTCTTC.

A few counts support this clone. The chain links TRBV11-2 to TRBJ1-6, with unresolved D. This CDR3 is 16 amino acids long. The V gene lost 4 bases and the J gene lost 6 bases, with 16 bases spanning the gap. Germline loops: CDR1 SGHAT, CDR2 FQNNGV. Here the CDR3 DNA reads TGTGCCAGCAGCTCCCAGGTGAACAGTCCTAATTCACCCCTCCACTTT. It specifies CASSSQVNSPNSPLHF. Complete variable domain (other parts from reference TRBV11-2 and TRBJ1-6): EAGVAQSPRYKIIEKRQSVAFWCNPISGHATLYWYQQILGQGPKLLIQFQNNGVVDDSQLPKDRFSAERLKGVDSTLKIQPAKLEDSAVYLCASSSQVNSPNSPLHFGNGTRLTVT.

This clone has only a few counts. The chain is built from TRBV3-1 (or the pseudogene TRBV3-2) and TRBJ1-5; D remains unclear. The V end was cut by 1 base, the J end by 11 bases, with 12 bases between. The germline V gene has CDR1 LGHDT and CDR2 YNNKEL (reference sequence). The CDR3 sequence is 13 residues long. The CDR3 sequence: CASSQGGFEAQHF. In DNA form, the CDR3 reads TGTGCCAGCAGCCAAGGCGGGTTTGAGGCCCAGCATTTT.

The chain couples TRBV4-1 to TRBJ2-1, with D perhaps matching TRBD1 (5 bases). Germline lookup yields CDR1 MGHRA and CDR2 YSYEKL. V lost 1 base, J lost 6 bases, and 16 bases lay in between. This CDR3 comprises 16 residues. This CDR3 reads CASSQARGRSSNEQFF. CDR3 nucleotides: TGCGCCAGCAGCCAAGCTAGGGGAAGGAGTAGCAATGAGCAGTTCTTC.

Here the CDR3 reads CASARVFDTEAFF. The DNA of the CDR3 is TGTGCCAGCGCTCGGGTTTTCGACACTGAAGCTTTCTTT. The chain employs TRBV2 and TRBJ1-1; D remains unclear. CDR1 and CDR2 (germline): SNHLY, FYNNEI. The CDR3 consists of 13 residues. V was trimmed by 8 bases and J by 3 bases, leaving 13 bases between them.

There are a few counts of this clone. V gene TRBV9 combines with J gene TRBJ1-3, with 8 bases aligning to TRBD1. J gave up 4 bases and V 2 bases, and 5 bases lay outside the gene matches. Germline-derived CDR1 and CDR2 are SGDLS and YYNGEE. The CDR3 has 15 residues. CDR3 residues: CASSVGQGSGNTIYF. CDR3 DNA: TGTGCCAGCAGCGTCGGACAGGGTTCGGGAAACACCATATATTTT. Combining the CDR3 with reference TRBV9 and TRBJ1-3 gives the whole variable domain DSGVTQTPKHLITATGQRVTLRCSPRSGDLSVYWYQQSLDQGLQFLIQYYNGEERAKGNILERFSAQQFPDLHSELNLSSLELGDSALYFCASSVGQGSGNTIYFGEGSWLTVV.

J is TRBJ1-2 and V is TRBV9; D may be TRBD1 (5 bases). Germline assignment: CDR1 SGDLS and CDR2 YYNGEE. V was shortened by 3 bases and J by 8 bases, with 20 bases between the two germline ends. The CDR3 is 15 amino acids. This CDR3 reads CASSATGTGLGGYTF. CDR3 bases: TGTGCCAGCAGCGCCACCGGGACGGGACTAGGGGGCTACACCTTC.

The gene calls are TRBV28 and TRBJ2-1; 7 nucleotides agree with TRBD1. CDR1 and CDR2 from the germline V gene are MDHEN and SYDVKM. The CDR3 loop spans 15 amino acids. The V segment lost 6 bases and the J segment 6 bases; nucleotides outside the gene matches: 11. DNA of the CDR3: TGTGCCAGCAGCCCCTTAAGGACAGGACCCAATGAGCAGTTCTTC. This gives the protein CASSPLRTGPNEQFF.

The V and J genes are TRBV25-1 and TRBJ2-1, with D maybe TRBD1 (6 bases). The CDR3 totals 15 residues. V was trimmed by 4 bases and J by 5 bases, leaving 15 bases between them. Germline V gene lookup returns CDR1 MGHDK and CDR2 SYGVNS. CDR3 coding DNA: TGTGCCAGCAGTGCTAGGCAGGGGAAAAACAATGAGCAGTTCTTC. Encoded protein: CASSARQGKNNEQFF. The full variable domain, rest sourced from reference TRBV25-1 and TRBJ2-1, is EADIYQTPRYLVIGTGKKITLECSQTMGHDKMYWYQQDPGMELHLIHYSYGVNSTEKGDLSSESTVSRIRTEHFPLTLESARPSHTSQYLCASSARQGKNNEQFFGPGTRLTVL.

The chain carries TRBV24-1 and TRBJ1-5, with D tentatively TRBD1 (5 bases). The CDR3 runs 12 residues. Between the trimmed V and J ends, which lost 6 bases and 5 bases, there was a span of 7 bases. Per the germline V gene, CDR1 is KGHDR and CDR2 is SFDVKD. CDR3 DNA sequence: TGTGCCACCAGTAAAGGGGATCAGCCCCAGCATTTT. This encodes CATSKGDQPQHF.

This chain links TRBV19 with TRBJ1-2, with no clear D. Germline V gene sequence: CDR1 LNHDA, CDR2 SQIVND (reference sequence). V shed 1 base and J shed 1 base, with 7 bases lying between them. The CDR3 length is 14 residues. The chain's CDR3 is CASSIAGDNYGYTF. Written as DNA, the CDR3 is TGTGCCAGTAGTATAGCGGGAGATAACTATGGCTACACCTTC. Complete variable domain (other parts from reference TRBV19 and TRBJ1-2): DGGITQSPKYLFRKEGQNVTLSCEQNLNHDAMYWYRQDPGQGLRLIYYSQIVNDFQKGDIAEGYSVSREKKESFPLTVTSAQKNPTAFYLCASSIAGDNYGYTFGSGTRLTVV.

The chain carries TRBV9 and TRBJ2-3, with 10 bases matching TRBD2. Trimming took 0 bases from V and 6 from J; bases not matched to a gene: 13. Germline CDR1 reads SGDLS; CDR2 reads YYNGEE. The CDR3 covers 18 residues. The CDR3 sequence is CASSVASGSGSSQDTQYF. The CDR3 DNA reads TGTGCCAGCAGCGTAGCTAGCGGGAGCGGGTCTTCACAGGATACGCAGTATTTT. The whole variable domain, remainder taken from reference TRBV9 and TRBJ2-3, is DSGVTQTPKHLITATGQRVTLRCSPRSGDLSVYWYQQSLDQGLQFLIQYYNGEERAKGNILERFSAQQFPDLHSELNLSSLELGDSALYFCASSVASGSGSSQDTQYFGPGTRLTVL.

The chain combines TRBV25-1 with TRBJ2-7, with D unclear. The CDR3 length is 11 residues. Germline V gene data show CDR1 as MGHDK and CDR2 as SYGVNS. Trimming took 5 bases from V and 4 from J, leaving 6 bases between them. The CDR3 region has the DNA TGTGCCAGCAGTCCCATGTACGAGCAGTACTTC. Translating gives CASSPMYEQYF.

The table lists this clone with a count of one. The chain links TRBV6-5 to TRBJ2-1, with D possibly being TRBD2 (6 bases). The germline V gene encodes CDR1 MNHEY and CDR2 SVGAGI. The CDR3 totals 13 residues. Deletions cut 5 bases from V and 9 bases from J, with 14 bases between. CDR3 coding DNA: TGTGCCAGCAGTCAGTCGACTAGAGGTGAGCAGTTCTTC. Protein sequence: CASSQSTRGEQFF.

A remark on this clone: Other DNA sequences within the sample encode an identical CDR3. The chain recombines TRBV5-1 with TRBJ2-2, with TRBD2 identical over 8 bases. Looked up from germline, CDR1 is SGHRS and CDR2 is YFSETQ. CDR3 length: 15 residues. Trimming cost V 4 bases and J 1 base; bases outside gene matches: 3. The CDR3 protein is CASSRTSGNTGELFF. The CDR3 DNA reads TGCGCCAGCAGCCGTACTAGCGGGAACACCGGGGAGCTGTTTTTT. Filled out from reference TRBV5-1 and TRBJ2-2, the complete variable domain reads KAGVTQTPRYLIKTRGQQVTLSCSPISGHRSVSWYQQTPGQGLQFLFEYFSETQRNKGNFPGRFSGRQFSNSRSEMNVSTLELGDSALYLCASSRTSGNTGELFFGEGSRLTVL.

J is TRBJ1-2 and V is TRBV4-2; D is uncertain. Germline CDR1 reads LGHNA; CDR2 reads YNFKEQ. CDR3 size: 12 residues. The V end lost 0 bases, the J end lost 8 bases, and 7 bases lay between the germline ends. For the CDR3, the DNA is TGTGCCAGCAGCCAAGATAAAGAGGGCTACACCTTC. Translated, it gives CASSQDKEGYTF.

The CDR3 sequence is CATSDPWTSGRGEQFF. The CDR3, as DNA: TGTGCCACCAGTGACCCTTGGACTAGCGGGAGGGGTGAGCAGTTCTTC. The chain uses TRBV24-1 and TRBJ2-1; 15 positions agree with TRBD2. This CDR3 has 16 amino acids. Germline CDR1 KGHDR, CDR2 SFDVKD. J was trimmed by 9 bases and V by 4 bases; bases with no gene match: 6.

The V and J genes are TRBV7-2 and TRBJ2-7; perhaps TRBD2 as D (7 bases). Deletions cut 1 base from V and 7 bases from J, with 17 bases between. The CDR3 has 15 amino acids. The germline V gene has CDR1 SGHTA and CDR2 FQGNSA. This chain's CDR3 is CASSLGGRGKEEQYF. The DNA for the CDR3 is TGTGCCAGCAGCTTAGGTGGGAGGGGGAAGGAGGAGCAGTACTTC.